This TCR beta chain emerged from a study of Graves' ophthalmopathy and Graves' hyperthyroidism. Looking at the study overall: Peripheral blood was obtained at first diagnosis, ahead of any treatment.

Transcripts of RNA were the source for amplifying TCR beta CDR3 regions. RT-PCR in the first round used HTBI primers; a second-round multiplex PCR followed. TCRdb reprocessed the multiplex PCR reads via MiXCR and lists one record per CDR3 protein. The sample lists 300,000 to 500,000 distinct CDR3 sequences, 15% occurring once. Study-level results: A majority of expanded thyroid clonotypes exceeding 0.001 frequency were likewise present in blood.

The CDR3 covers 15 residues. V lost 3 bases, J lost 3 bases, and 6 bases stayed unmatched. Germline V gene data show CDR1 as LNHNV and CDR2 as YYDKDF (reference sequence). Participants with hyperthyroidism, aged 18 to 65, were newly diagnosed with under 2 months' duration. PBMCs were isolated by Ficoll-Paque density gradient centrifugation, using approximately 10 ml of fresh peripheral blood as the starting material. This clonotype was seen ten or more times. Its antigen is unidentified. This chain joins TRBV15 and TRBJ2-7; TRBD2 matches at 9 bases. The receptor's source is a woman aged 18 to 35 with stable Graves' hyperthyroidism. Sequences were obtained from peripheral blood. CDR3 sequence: CATSSLAGVRYEQYF. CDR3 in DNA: TGTGCCACCAGCAGCTTAGCGGGGGTCCGCTACGAGCAGTACTTC.